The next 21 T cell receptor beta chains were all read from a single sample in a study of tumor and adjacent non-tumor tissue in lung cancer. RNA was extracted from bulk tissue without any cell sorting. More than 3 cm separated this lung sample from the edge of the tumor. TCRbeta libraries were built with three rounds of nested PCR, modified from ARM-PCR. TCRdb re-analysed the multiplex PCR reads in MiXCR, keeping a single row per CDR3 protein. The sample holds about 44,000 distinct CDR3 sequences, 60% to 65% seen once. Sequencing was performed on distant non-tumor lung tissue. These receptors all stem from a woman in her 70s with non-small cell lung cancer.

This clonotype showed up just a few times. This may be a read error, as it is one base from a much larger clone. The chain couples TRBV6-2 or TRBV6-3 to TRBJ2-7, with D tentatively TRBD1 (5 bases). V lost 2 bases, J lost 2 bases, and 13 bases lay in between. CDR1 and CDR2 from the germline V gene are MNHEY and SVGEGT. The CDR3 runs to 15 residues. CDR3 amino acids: CASSYPMTDTYEQYF. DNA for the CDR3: TGTGCCAGCAGTTACCCAATGACAGACACCTACGAGCAGTACTTC.

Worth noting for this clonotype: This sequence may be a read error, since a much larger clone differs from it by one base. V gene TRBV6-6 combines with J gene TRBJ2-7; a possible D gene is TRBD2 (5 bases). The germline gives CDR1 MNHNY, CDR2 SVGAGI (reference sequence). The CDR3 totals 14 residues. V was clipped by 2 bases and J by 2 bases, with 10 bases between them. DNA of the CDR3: TGTGCCAGCAGTTACCCGGGAAGGGCCTACGAGCAGTACTTC. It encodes CASSYPGRAYEQYF.

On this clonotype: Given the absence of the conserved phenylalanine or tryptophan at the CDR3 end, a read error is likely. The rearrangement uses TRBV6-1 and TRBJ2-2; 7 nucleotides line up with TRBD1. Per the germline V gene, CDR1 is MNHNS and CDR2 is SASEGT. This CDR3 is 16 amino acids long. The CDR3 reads CTSSGRGGRTTGELFI. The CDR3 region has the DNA TGTACCAGCAGTGGAAGAGGGGGCCGGACCACCGGGGAGCTGTTTATT.

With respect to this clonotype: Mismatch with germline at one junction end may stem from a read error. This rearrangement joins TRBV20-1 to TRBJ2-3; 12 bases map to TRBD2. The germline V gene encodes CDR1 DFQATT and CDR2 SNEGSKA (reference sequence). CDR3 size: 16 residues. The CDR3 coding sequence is TGCAGTGTTCTAGCGGGAGGGGGAGGCGGCACAGATACACAGTATTTT. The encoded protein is CSVLAGGGGGTDTQYF.

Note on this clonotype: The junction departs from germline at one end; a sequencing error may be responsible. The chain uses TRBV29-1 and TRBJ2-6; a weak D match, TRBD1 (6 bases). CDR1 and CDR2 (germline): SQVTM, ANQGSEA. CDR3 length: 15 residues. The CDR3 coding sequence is TGCAGCGCTGAAGACAGGAGCTCTGAGGCCAACGTCCTGACTTTC. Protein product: CSAEDRSSEANVLTF. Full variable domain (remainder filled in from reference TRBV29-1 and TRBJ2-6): SAVISQKPSRDICQRGTSLTIQCQVDSQVTMMFWYRQQPGQSLTLIATANQGSEATYESGFVIDKFPISRPNLTFSTLTVSNMSPEDSSIYLCSAEDRSSEANVLTFGAGSRLTVL.

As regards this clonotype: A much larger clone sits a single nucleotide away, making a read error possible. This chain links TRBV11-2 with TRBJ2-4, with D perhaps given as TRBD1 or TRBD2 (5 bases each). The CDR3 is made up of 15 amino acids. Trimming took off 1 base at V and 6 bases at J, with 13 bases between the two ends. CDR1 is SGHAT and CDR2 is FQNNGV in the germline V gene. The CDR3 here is CASSLGQGVRNIQYF. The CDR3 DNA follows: TGTGCCAGCAGCTTAGGGCAGGGAGTGCGAAACATTCAGTACTTC.

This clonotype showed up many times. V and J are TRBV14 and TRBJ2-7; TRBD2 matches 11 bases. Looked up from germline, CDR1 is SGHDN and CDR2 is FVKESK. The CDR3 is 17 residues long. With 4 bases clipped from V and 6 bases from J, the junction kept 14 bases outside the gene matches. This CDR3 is CASSPMGRASGRTEQYF. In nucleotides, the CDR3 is TGTGCCAGCAGCCCGATGGGCCGGGCTAGCGGGAGGACCGAGCAGTACTTC.

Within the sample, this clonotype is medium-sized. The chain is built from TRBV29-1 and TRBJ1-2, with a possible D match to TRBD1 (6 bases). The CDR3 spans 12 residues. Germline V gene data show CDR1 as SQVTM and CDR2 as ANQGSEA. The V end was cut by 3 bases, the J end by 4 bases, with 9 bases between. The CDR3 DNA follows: TGCAGCGTTGAGGACAGCCCCTATGGCTACACCTTC. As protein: CSVEDSPYGYTF.

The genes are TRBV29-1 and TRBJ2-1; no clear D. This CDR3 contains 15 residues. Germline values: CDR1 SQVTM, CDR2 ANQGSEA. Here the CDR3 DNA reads TGCAGGGCCACCGACCGAAAGACTTCCTACAATGAGTGGTTCTTC. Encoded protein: CRATDRKTSYNEWFF.

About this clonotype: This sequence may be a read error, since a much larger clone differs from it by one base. CDR3 in amino acids: CASSLESSLTQYF. DNA of the CDR3: TGCGCCAGCAGCTTGGAGTCTTCGTTGACCCAGTACTTC. The chain is built from TRBV5-1 and TRBJ2-5; D not certain. Germline CDR1 SGHRS, CDR2 YFSETQ. V was pared by 0 bases and J by 7 bases, with 10 bases between. The CDR3 has 13 residues.

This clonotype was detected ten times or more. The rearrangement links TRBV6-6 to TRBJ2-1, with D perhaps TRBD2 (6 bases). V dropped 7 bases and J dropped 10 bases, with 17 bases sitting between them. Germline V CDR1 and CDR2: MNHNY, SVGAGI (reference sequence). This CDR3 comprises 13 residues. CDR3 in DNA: TGTGCCAGCATCCGGGAGAGCTCGTTGGAGCAGTTCTTC. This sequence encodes CASIRESSLEQFF.

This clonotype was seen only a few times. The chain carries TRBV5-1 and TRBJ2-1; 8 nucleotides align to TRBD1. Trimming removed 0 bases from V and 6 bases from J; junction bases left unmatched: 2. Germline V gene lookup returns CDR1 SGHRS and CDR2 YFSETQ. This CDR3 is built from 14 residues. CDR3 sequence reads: CASSLAGQANEQFF. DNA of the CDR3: TGCGCCAGCAGCTTGGCGGGACAGGCCAATGAGCAGTTCTTC.

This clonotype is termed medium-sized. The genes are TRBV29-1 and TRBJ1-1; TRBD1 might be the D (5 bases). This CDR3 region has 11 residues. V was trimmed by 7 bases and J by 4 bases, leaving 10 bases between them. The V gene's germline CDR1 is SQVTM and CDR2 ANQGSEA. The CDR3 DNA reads TGCAGCGCCCACAGGATCACTGAAGCTTTCTTT. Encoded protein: CSAHRITEAFF.

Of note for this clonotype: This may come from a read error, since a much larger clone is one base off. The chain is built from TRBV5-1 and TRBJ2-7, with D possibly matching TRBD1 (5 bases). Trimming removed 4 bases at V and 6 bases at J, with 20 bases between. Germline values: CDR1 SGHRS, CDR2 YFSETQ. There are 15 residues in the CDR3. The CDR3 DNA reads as TGCGCCAGCAGCCCGGCGACAGTGGGAATGGGCGAGCAGTACTTC. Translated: CASSPATVGMGEQYF.

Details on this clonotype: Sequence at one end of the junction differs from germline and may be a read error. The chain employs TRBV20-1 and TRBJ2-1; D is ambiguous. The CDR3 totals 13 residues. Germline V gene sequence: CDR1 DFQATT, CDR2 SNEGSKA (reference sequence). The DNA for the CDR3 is TGCGGTGCCCTACCCCTCGCGCTGGATGAGCAGTTATTC. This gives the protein CGALPLALDEQLF.

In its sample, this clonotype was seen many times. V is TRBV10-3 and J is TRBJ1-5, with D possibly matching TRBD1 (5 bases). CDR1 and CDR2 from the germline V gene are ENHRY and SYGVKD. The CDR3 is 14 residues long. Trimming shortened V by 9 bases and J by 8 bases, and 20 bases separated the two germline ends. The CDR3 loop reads CAISPGGGDEPQHF. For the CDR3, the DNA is TGTGCCATTTCCCCCGGGGGTGGGGACGAGCCCCAGCATTTT.

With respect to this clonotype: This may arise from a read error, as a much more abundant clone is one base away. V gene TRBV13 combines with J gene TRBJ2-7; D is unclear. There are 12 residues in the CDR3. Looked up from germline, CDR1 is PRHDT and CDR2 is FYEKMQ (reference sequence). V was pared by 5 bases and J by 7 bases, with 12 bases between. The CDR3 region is CASSEGHREQYF. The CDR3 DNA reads TGTGCCAGCAGCGAAGGCCACCGGGAGCAGTACTTC.

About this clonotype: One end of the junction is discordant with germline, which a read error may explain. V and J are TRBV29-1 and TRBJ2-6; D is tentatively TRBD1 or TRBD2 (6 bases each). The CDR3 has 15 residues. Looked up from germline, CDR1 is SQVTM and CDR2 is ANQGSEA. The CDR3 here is CIVAEGDSGTNVLTF. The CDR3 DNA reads TGCATCGTTGCAGAGGGGGACTCTGGGACCAACGTCCTGACTTTC.

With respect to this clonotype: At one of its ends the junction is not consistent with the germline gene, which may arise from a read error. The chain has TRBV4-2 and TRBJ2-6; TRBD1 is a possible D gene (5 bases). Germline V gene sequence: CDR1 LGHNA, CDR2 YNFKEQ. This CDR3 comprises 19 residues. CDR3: CASSSQGEGSYSGANVLSF. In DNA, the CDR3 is TGTGCCAGCAGCTCTCAGGGTGAAGGATCTTACTCTGGGGCCAACGTCCTGAGTTTC.

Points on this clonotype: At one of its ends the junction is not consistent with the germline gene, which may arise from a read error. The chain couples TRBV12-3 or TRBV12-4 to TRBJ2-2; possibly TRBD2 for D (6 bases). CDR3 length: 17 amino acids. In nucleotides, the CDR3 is TGTGCCAGCAGTTGCAGTAGCGGATACACGGACACCGGGGTGCTGTTTTTT. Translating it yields CASSCSSGYTDTGVLFF.

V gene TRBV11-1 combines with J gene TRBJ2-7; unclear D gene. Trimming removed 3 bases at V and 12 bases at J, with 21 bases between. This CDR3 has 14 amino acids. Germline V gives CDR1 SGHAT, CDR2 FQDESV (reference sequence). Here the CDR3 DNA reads TGTGCCAGCAGCTTCGAAGCAGGTCGGTACGTGCTGTACTTC. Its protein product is CASSFEAGRYVLYF.